These 13 T cell receptor beta chains were all obtained from the same sample, sequenced in a study of blood T cell repertoires in COVID-19. TCRdb keeps only in-frame clones here, not all; method: immunoSEQ multiplex PCR. The profile shows about 100,000 clones, 65% to 85% of them singletons. The specimen was peripheral blood. Source of these receptors: a man in his fifties or sixties with acute or convalescent COVID-19.

The CDR3 DNA sequence: TGTGCCAGCAGCTTTTCTAGCGGGAGGGCCGGGGAGACCCAGTACTTC. The encoded protein is CASSFSSGRAGETQYF. The chain recombines TRBV7-2 with TRBJ2-5; 12 bases align to TRBD2. The germline CDR1 and CDR2 sequences are SGHTA and FQGNSA. This CDR3 has 16 residues. Trimming at V came to 3 bases and at J to 5 bases, leaving 7 bases not matched to a gene.

The chain couples TRBV27 to TRBJ1-1, with 8 bases aligning to TRBD1. J gave up 2 bases and V 6 bases, and 5 bases lay outside the gene matches. From germline, CDR1 is MNHEY and CDR2 SMNVEV (reference sequence). The CDR3 has 14 residues. CDR3 in amino acids: CASRKDRDNTEAFF. CDR3 nucleotide sequence: TGTGCCAGCAGGAAGGACAGGGATAACACTGAAGCTTTCTTT.

The chain couples TRBV6-5 to TRBJ2-7; D is possibly TRBD2 (6 bases). Germline assignment: CDR1 MNHEY and CDR2 SVGAGI. The CDR3 loop spans 13 amino acids. The V gene lost 9 bases and the J gene lost 1 base, with 13 bases spanning the gap. The CDR3 protein is CASAAGPSYEQYF. CDR3 in DNA: TGTGCCAGTGCAGCGGGTCCTTCCTACGAGCAGTACTTC.

The chain employs TRBV5-4 and TRBJ2-2, with 7 bases identical to TRBD1. V dropped 4 bases and J dropped 4; count of bases not matched to a gene: 7. The CDR3 has 15 residues. CDR1 and CDR2 from the germline V gene are SGHNT and YYREEE (reference sequence). CDR3 amino acids: CASSLGTEVTGELFF. DNA for the CDR3: TGTGCCAGCAGCCTCGGGACAGAGGTCACCGGGGAGCTGTTTTTT.

This chain links TRBV30 with TRBJ1-1; no clear D gene. Trimming took off 3 bases at V and 2 bases at J, with 13 bases between the two ends. The CDR3 totals 14 residues. Per germline, CDR1 GTSNPN and CDR2 SVGIG (reference sequence). CDR3 protein: CAWRHRLVNTEAFF. The CDR3 nucleotides read TGTGCCTGGAGACACCGACTTGTTAACACTGAAGCTTTCTTT.

This clone was seen only a few times. The chain is built from TRBV5-4 and TRBJ1-6, with 8 bases fitting TRBD1. Germline trimming cut 4 bases from V and 9 bases from J; bases unmatched to any gene: 6. Per germline, CDR1 SGHNT and CDR2 YYREEE (reference sequence). CDR3 length equals 14 residues. CDR3 nucleotides: TGTGCCAGCAGCCAAGGACAGGGAAGTTCACCCCTCCACTTT. Residues: CASSQGQGSSPLHF.

This sequence joins TRBV5-1 and TRBJ2-3; 9 nucleotides line up with TRBD2. There are 15 residues in the CDR3. The V segment lost 4 bases and the J segment 1 base; nucleotides outside the gene matches: 4. CDR1 is SGHRS and CDR2 is YFSETQ in the germline V gene. The CDR3 loop is CASSQGGGGTDTQYF. DNA of the CDR3: TGCGCCAGCAGCCAAGGCGGGGGGGGCACAGATACGCAGTATTTT.

V is TRBV2 and J is TRBJ1-6; D is ambiguous. The V gene's germline CDR1 is SNHLY and CDR2 FYNNEI. V lost 7 bases and J 6 bases, leaving 22 bases between the germline ends. The CDR3 extends over 17 amino acids. DNA for the CDR3: TGTGCCAGCATAAATCTGAGACAAACCGTTAGTAATTCACCCCTCCACTTT. This translates into CASINLRQTVSNSPLHF.

V usage is TRBV19 and J usage is TRBJ1-6; D gene ambiguous. In germline, CDR1 is LNHDA, CDR2 SQIVND (reference sequence). V was shortened by 1 base and J by 10 bases, with 11 bases between the two germline ends. The CDR3 consists of 14 residues. The CDR3 region has the DNA TGTGCCAGTAGTATAGCTCCCCCCCAGTCACCCCTCCACTTT. Protein product: CASSIAPPQSPLHF.

This clone has a handful of counts. The chain links TRBV7-2 to TRBJ2-5, with 7 bases matching TRBD1. V gave up 1 base and J gave up 5 bases; unmatched junction bases: 7. The germline V gene has CDR1 SGHTA and CDR2 FQGNSA. The CDR3 loop spans 15 amino acids. CDR3 in DNA: TGTGCCAGCAGCTTAGGGGGACAGCCAATCGAGACCCAGTACTTC. Residues: CASSLGGQPIETQYF. The complete variable domain, with remaining parts taken from reference TRBV7-2 and TRBJ2-5, reads GAGVSQSPSNKVTEKGKDVELRCDPISGHTALYWYRQSLGQGLEFLIYFQGNSAPDKSGLPSDRFSAERTGGSVSTLTIQRTQQEDSAVYLCASSLGGQPIETQYFGPGTRLLVL.

The rearrangement uses TRBV10-3 and TRBJ2-5; D is uncertain. V lost 6 bases and J lost 5, with 10 bases in between. CDR1 ENHRY and CDR2 SYGVKD come from the germline V gene. The CDR3 is 12 residues long. CDR3 sequence (DNA): TGTGCCATCAGGGGCCAGGCCGAGACCCAGTACTTC. Amino acid sequence: CAIRGQAETQYF.

This chain joins TRBV24-1 and TRBJ2-5, with 14 bases identical to TRBD2. The CDR3 runs 18 residues. The ends lost 4 bases at V and 5 bases at J; junction bases unmatched: 11. Looked up from germline, CDR1 is KGHDR and CDR2 is SFDVKD. The CDR3 loop is CATSEAAPGLAGAETQYF. CDR3 nucleotides: TGTGCCACCAGTGAAGCAGCACCGGGACTAGCGGGAGCGGAGACCCAGTACTTC.

The rearrangement links TRBV24-1 to TRBJ2-2; D possibly corresponds to TRBD1 (5 bases). V lost 5 bases and J lost 3, with 15 bases in between. This CDR3 region has 16 residues. Germline V lookup: CDR1 KGHDR, CDR2 SFDVKD. The DNA of the CDR3 is TGTGCCACCAGTGGTCAGGGTGATTGGGACACCGGGGAGCTGTTTTTT. Its protein product is CATSGQGDWDTGELFF.